A selection of T cell receptor beta chains follows, all from one sample in a study of tumor-infiltrating lymphocytes in primary liver carcinoma. TCRdb fed the multiplex PCR reads into MiXCR, producing one record per CDR3 protein. The sample carries about 190,000 distinct CDR3 sequences, over 80% recorded once. Sample: tumor tissue from primary liver carcinoma. The source is a man aged 40-55 years with primary liver carcinoma and hepatitis B virus infection. Each CDR3 is given with its conserved first and last residue. A D gene is named only where the DNA matches it firmly. Only some rows state a clone size, as once, few, many or a class for expanded clones.

d_call | clone_size | j_call | v_call | cdr3_aa | cdr3_nt
TRBD1 | few | TRBJ1-5 | TRBV6-1 | CASSLDRGWNQPQHF | TGTGCCAGTAGTTTGGACAGGGGCTGGAATCAGCCCCAGCATTTT
. | . | TRBJ2-7 | TRBV11-2 | CASSLSGEETYEQYF | TGTGCCAGCAGCTTAAGTGGAGAGGAGACCTATGAACAGTACTTC
. | . | TRBJ2-7 | TRBV5-1 | CASSGSSQGPYEPYF | TGTGCCAGCAGCGGGTCGTCGCAGGGACCCTACGAGCCGTACTTC
. | once | TRBJ2-7 | TRBV6-6 | CAGSYQGEYEQYF | TGTGCCGGCAGTTACCAGGGTGAGTACGAGCAGTACTTC
. | . | TRBJ2-1 | TRBV18 | CASSPRPGAMDSEQFF | TGTGCCAGCTCACCAAGGCCGGGGGCTATGGATAGTGAGCAGTTCTTC
. | . | TRBJ2-1 | TRBV7-2 | CTSSLALGGSSYIEQFF | TGTACCAGTAGCTTAGCACTGGGCGGTAGCTCCTACATTGAGCAGTTCTTC
. | . | TRBJ2-6 | TRBV6-2/TRBV6-3 | CANKGRFPSGANALTF | TGTGCCAACAAGGGCAGGTTTCCTTCAGGGGCCAACGCCCTGACTTTC
. | . | TRBJ2-7 | TRBV11-1 | CASSLGPTSESSYEQYF | TGTGCCAGCAGCTTAGGGCCGACGAGTGAAAGCTCCTACGAGCAGTATTTC
. | . | TRBJ2-5 | TRBV29-1 | CSVESAAGRSEALYF | TGCAGCGTTGAATCCGCGGCGGGTAGGTCGGAGGCCCTGTACTTC
. | many | TRBJ1-2 | TRBV6-2/TRBV6-3 | CASRGSEQGVNYGYTF | TGTGCCAGCAGGGGAAGTGAACAGGGCGTTAACTATGGCTACACCTTC
. | . | TRBJ1-1 | TRBV29-1 | CSVARGWGTNSEAFF | TGCAGCGTTGCACGGGGCTGGGGGACGAACAGTGAAGCTTTCTTT
TRBD2 | . | TRBJ2-1 | TRBV29-1 | CTVGLLAGVTAEQSF | TGCACCGTTGGCCTTCTAGCGGGGGTGACCGCTGAGCAGTCCTTC
TRBD1 | . | TRBJ2-3 | TRBV6-1 | CASRDDRGLGGTQYF | TGTGCCAGCAGAGACGACAGGGGGCTGGGAGGTACGCAGTATTTT
TRBD1 | . | TRBJ2-7 | TRBV5-4 | CTSSLTGQDPYEQYF | TGTACCAGCAGCTTGACGGGACAGGATCCCTACGAGCAGTACTTC
TRBD2 | . | TRBJ2-7 | TRBV4-1 | CASSQDRSSGTLYEQYF | TGTGCCAGCAGCCAAGATAGGAGTAGCGGGACTCTCTACGAGCAGTACTTC
TRBD1 | . | TRBJ1-5 | TRBV28 | CASSMTGAILPQHF | TGTGCCAGCAGTATGACAGGGGCCATCCTGCCCCAGCATTTT
TRBD1 | . | TRBJ1-5 | TRBV29-1 | CSVETGGNQPQNF | TGCAGTGTTGAAACAGGGGGCAATCAGCCCCAGAATTTT
. | . | TRBJ2-5 | TRBV20-1 | CSASNVVGEVQETQYF | TGCAGTGCTTCCAACGTAGTGGGAGAAGTACAAGAGACCCAGTACTTC
. | few | TRBJ2-5 | TRBV5-1 | CANSLEGETQYF | TGCGCCAACAGCTTGGAAGGAGAGACCCAGTACTTC